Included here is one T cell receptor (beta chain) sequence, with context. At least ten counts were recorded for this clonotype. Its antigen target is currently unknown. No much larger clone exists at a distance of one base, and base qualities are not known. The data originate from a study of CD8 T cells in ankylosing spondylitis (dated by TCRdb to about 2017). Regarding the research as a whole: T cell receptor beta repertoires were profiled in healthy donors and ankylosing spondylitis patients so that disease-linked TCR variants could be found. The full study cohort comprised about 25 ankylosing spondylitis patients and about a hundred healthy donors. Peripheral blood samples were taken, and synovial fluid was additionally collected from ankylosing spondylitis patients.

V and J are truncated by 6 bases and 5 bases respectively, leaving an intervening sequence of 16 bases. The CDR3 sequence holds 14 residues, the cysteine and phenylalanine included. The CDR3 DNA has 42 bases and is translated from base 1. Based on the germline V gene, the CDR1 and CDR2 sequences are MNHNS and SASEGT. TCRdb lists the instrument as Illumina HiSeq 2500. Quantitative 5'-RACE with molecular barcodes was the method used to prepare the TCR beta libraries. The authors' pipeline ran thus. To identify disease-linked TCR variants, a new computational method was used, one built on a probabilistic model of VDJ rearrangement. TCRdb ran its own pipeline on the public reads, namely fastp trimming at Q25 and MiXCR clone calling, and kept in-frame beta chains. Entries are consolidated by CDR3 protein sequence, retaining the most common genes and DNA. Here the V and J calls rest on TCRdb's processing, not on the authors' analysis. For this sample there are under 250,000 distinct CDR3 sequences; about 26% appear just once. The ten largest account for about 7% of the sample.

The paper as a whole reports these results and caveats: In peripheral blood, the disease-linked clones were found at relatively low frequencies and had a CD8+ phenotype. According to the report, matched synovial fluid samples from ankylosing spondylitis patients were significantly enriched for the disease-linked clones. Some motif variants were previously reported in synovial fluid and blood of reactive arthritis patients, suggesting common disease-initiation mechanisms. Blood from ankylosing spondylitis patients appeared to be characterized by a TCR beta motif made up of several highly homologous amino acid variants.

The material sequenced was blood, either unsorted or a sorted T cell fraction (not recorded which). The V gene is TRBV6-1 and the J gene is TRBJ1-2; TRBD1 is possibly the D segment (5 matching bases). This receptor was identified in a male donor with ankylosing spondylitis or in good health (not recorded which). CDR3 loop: CASRKTGTEYGYTF. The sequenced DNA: TGTGCCAGCAGAAAAACCGGGACGGAATATGGCTACACCTTC.